This T cell receptor beta chain appears in the sequencing data of a study of identifying expanded T cells in peripheral blood. The study's findings and limits: Clone count variance between approximately two-week samples rose with total template count. About 1.2 clones differed between technical replicates, versus about 15 and 19 over time.

No infections or other immune events were documented during collection. Clones were sequenced by immunoSEQ multiplex PCR, and TCRdb holds only the in-frame ones, with some missing. The sample has 100,000 or so clones; 80% to 90% are singletons. As regards this clone: As yet, its antigen is unknown.

V was clipped by 2 bases and J by 6 bases, with 19 bases between them. The CDR3 has 17 amino acids. In germline, CDR1 is SNHLY, CDR2 FYNNEI. The sequence came from a person aged 18 to 70 in good health. The sample taken for sequencing was blood. V gene TRBV2 combines with J gene TRBJ1-4, with unresolved D. CDR3 bases: TGTGCCAGCAGTGAATTATGGTTCGGGTCTGGTGATGAAAAACTGTTTTTT. It translates to CASSELWFGSGDEKLFF.